The clone carrying this TCR beta chain was counted between two and nine times. There was one heparinised blood draw per donor, averaging approximately 120 mL. Trimming stripped 5 bases from V and 0 bases from J, with 14 bases between. This CDR3 has 15 residues. CDR1 is SEHNR and CDR2 is FQNEAQ in the germline V gene (reference sequence). These data originate in a study of beta chain features in type 1 diabetes. What was sequenced were expressed TCRB transcripts, since all of the isolated RNA had been reverse transcribed. Sequenced naive, central memory and regulatory T cell samples produced an average of approximately 3.5 million reads. Measured with immunoSEQ multiplex PCR; TCRdb has only the in-frame clones, and not every one. In the table there are about 450,000 clones, around 10% of which are singletons.

The sequence was obtained from a woman younger than 35 in good health. The chain is built from TRBV7-9 and TRBJ2-7; a weak D match, TRBD2 (6 bases). Source material: naive CD4+ T cells from blood. CDR3 region: CASSTPSVHSYEQYF. As DNA, the CDR3 is TGTGCCAGCAGCACTCCTAGCGTGCACTCCTACGAGCAGTACTTC.